Described below is a single T cell receptor beta chain sequence and its context. The sample belongs to a study of blood T cell repertoires in COVID-19. Sequencing used immunoSEQ multiplex PCR; TCRdb keeps in-frame clones, though not all of them. The sample lists under 450,000 clones, approximately 89% occurring once. The germline gives CDR1 LNHDA, CDR2 SQIVND (reference sequence). The V gene end was trimmed by 2 bases and the J gene end by 5 bases; junction bases not matched to a gene: 7. This CDR3 region has 16 residues. This sequence originates from a woman between 40 and 55 years old with COVID-19, enrolled during active disease. Sequencing used peripheral blood. The chain carries TRBV19 and TRBJ2-2; TRBD1 matches at 8 bases. The CDR3 protein is CASSISGGHWTGELFF. In DNA, the CDR3 is TGTGCCAGTAGTATATCAGGGGGCCACTGGACCGGGGAGCTGTTTTTT.